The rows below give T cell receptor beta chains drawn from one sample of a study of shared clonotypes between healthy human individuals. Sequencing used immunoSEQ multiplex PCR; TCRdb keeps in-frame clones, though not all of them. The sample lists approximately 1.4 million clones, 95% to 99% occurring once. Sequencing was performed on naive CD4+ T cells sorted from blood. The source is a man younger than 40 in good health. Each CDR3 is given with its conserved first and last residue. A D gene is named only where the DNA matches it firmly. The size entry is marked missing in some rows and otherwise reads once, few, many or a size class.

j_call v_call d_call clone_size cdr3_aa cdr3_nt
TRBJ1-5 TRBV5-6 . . CASSLRPTSNQPQHF TGTGCCAGCAGCTTAAGGCCGACTAGCAATCAGCCCCAGCATTTT
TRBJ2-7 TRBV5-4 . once CASSPAGFDEQYF TGTGCCAGCAGCCCTGCAGGGTTCGACGAGCAGTACTTC
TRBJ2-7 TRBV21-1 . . CARPGLAGTYEQYF TGTGCCAGACCGGGACTAGCGGGCACCTACGAGCAGTACTTC
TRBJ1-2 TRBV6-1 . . CASSVPSGVYGYTF TGTGCCAGCAGCGTCCCCTCAGGTGTCTATGGCTACACCTTC
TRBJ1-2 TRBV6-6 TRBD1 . CASSYTSGTVAGYTF TGTGCCAGCAGCTATACCTCCGGGACAGTGGCTGGCTACACCTTC
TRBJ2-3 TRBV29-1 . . CSVEGHTDTQYF TGCAGCGTTGAAGGACACACAGATACGCAGTATTTT
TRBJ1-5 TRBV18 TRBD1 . CASSPGQGARQPQHF TGTGCCAGCTCACCAGGACAGGGGGCTCGTCAGCCCCAGCATTTT
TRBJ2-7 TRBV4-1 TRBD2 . CASSLGTSGSYEQYF TGCGCCAGCAGTCTCGGGACTAGCGGGTCCTACGAGCAGTACTTC
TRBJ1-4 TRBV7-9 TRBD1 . CASSFGQGREKLFF TGTGCCAGCAGCTTCGGACAGGGCCGGGAAAAACTGTTTTTT
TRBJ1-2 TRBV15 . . CATSRERYGYTF TGTGCCACCAGCAGAGAACGATACGGCTACACCTTC
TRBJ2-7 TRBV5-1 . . CASSLGGKLEEQYF TGCGCCAGCAGCTTAGGGGGGAAGCTGGAGGAGCAGTACTTC
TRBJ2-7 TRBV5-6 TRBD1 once CASSLVGQGYEQYF TGTGCCAGCAGCTTGGTGGGACAGGGGTACGAGCAGTACTTC
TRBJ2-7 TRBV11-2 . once CASSSDRDYEQYF TGTGCCAGCAGCTCAGACAGAGACTACGAGCAGTACTTC
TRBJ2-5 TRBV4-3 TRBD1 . CASSPDRGLETQYF TGCGCCAGCAGTCCGGACAGGGGACTGGAGACCCAGTACTTC
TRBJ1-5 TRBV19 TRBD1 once CASNRDRRNQPQHF TGTGCCAGTAACAGGGACAGACGCAATCAGCCCCAGCATTTT
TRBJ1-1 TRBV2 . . CASSNNPNTEAFF TGTGCCAGCTCCAACAACCCGAACACTGAAGCTTTCTTT
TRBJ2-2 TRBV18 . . CASSPQRVGTGELFF TGTGCCAGCTCACCACAAAGGGTCGGGACCGGGGAGCTGTTTTTT
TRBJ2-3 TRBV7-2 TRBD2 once CASSPRLAASTDTQYF TGTGCCAGCAGCCCCAGACTAGCGGCTAGCACAGATACGCAGTATTTT
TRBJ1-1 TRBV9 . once CASRRGIVENTEAFF TGTGCCAGCAGGAGGGGGATTGTAGAGAACACTGAAGCTTTCTTT
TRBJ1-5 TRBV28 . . CASSFGGGGNQPQHF TGTGCCAGCAGTTTTGGGGGAGGAGGCAATCAGCCCCAGCATTTT
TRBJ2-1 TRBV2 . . CASSRQVPYNEQFF TGTGCCAGCAGTAGACAGGTTCCCTACAATGAGCAGTTCTTC
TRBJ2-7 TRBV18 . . CASSPVYEQYF TGTGCCAGCTCACCGGTCTACGAGCAGTACTTC
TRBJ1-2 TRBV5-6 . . CASSTSRQARRGYTF TGTGCCAGCAGCACAAGCAGACAGGCCAGAAGGGGCTACACCTTC
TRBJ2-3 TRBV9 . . CASSSSGGLADTQYF TGTGCCAGCAGCTCATCCGGAGGTCTGGCAGATACGCAGTATTTT